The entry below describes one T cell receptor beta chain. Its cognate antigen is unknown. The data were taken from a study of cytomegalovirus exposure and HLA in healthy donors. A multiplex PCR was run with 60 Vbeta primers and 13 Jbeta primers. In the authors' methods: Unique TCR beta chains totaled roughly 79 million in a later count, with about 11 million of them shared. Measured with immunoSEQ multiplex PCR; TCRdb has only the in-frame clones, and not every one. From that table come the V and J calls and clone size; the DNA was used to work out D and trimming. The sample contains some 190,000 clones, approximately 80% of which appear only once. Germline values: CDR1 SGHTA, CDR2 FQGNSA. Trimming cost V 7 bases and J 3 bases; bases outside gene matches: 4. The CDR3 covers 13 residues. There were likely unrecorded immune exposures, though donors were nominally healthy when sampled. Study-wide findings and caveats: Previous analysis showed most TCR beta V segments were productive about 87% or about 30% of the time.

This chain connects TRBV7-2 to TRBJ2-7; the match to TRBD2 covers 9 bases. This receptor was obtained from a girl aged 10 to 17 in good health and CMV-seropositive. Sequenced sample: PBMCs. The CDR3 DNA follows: TGTGCCAGCACTTCTAGCGGGGTCTACGAGCAGTACTTC. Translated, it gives CASTSSGVYEQYF.